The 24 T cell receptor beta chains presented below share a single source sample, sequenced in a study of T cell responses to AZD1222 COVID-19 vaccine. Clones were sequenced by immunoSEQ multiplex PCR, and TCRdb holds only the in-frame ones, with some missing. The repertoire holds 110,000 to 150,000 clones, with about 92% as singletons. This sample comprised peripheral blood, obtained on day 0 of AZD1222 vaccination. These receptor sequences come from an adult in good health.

CDR3 in amino acids: CATAAGGGKEKLFF. CDR3 nucleotide sequence: TGTGCCACCGCGGCAGGGGGCGGGAAGGAAAAACTGTTTTTT. The chain couples TRBV27 to TRBJ1-4, with 8 bases identical to TRBD1. CDR1 and CDR2 from the germline V gene are MNHEY and SMNVEV (reference sequence). The CDR3 length is 14 residues. Trimming removed 10 bases from V and 8 bases from J; junction bases left unmatched: 12. Drawing the rest from reference TRBV27 and TRBJ1-4, the complete variable domain is EAQVTQNPRYLITVTGKKLTVTCSQNMNHEYMSWYRQDPGLGLRQIYYSMNVEVTDKGDVPEGYKVSRKEKRNFPLILESPSPNQTSLYFCATAAGGGKEKLFFGSGTQLSVL.

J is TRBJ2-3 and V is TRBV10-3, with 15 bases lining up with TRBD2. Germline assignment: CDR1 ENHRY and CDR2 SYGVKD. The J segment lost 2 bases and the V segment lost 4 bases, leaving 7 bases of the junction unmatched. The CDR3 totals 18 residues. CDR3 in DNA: TGTGCCATCAGTGGTCCCGGGACTAGCGGGGGGCCCACAGATACGCAGTATTTT. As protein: CAISGPGTSGGPTDTQYF.

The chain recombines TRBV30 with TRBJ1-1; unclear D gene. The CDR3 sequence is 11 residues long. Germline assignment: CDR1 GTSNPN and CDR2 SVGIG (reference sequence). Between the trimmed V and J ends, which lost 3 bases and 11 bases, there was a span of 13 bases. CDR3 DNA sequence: TGTGCCTGGAGCCGAAGCCGGGAGGCTTTCTTT. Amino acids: CAWSRSREAFF.

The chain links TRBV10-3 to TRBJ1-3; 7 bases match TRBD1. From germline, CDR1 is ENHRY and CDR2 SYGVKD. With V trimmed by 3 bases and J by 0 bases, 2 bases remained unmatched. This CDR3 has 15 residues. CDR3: CAISDGTDSGNTIYF. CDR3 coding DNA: TGTGCCATCAGTGACGGGACAGACTCTGGAAACACCATATATTTT.

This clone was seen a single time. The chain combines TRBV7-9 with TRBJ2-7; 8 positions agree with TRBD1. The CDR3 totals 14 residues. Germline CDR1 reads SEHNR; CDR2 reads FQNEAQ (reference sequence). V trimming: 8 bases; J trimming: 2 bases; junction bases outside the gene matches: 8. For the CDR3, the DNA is TGTGCCAGCGGCTGGACAGGGTTTACCTACGAGCAGTACTTC. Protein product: CASGWTGFTYEQYF.

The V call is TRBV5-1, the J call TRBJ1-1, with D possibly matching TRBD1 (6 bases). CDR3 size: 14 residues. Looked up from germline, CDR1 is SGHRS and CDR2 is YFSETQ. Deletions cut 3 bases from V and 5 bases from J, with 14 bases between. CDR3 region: CASSSAGAGTEAFF. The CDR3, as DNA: TGCGCCAGCAGCTCCGCAGGGGCCGGGACTGAAGCTTTCTTT.

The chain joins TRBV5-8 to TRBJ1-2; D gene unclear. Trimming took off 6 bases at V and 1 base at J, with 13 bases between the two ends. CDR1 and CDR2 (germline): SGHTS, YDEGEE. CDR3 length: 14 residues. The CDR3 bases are TGTGCCAGCATCAAGGACCGACTTAACTATGGCTACACCTTC. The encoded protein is CASIKDRLNYGYTF.

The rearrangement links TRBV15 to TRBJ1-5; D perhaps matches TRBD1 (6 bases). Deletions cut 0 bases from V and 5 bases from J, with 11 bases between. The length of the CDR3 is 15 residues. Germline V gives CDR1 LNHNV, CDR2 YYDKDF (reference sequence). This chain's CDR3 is CATSRDLGGHQPQHF. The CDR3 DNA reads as TGTGCCACCAGCAGAGATTTGGGGGGCCATCAGCCCCAGCATTTT.

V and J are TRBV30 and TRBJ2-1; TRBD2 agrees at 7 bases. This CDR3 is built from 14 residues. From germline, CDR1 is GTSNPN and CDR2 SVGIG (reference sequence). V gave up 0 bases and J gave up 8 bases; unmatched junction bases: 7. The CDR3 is CAWSVGTITYEQFF. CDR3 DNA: TGTGCCTGGAGTGTAGGGACTATTACTTATGAGCAGTTCTTC. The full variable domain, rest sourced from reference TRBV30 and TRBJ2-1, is SQTIHQWPATLVQPVGSPLSLECTVEGTSNPNLYWYRQAAGRGLQLLFYSVGIGQISSEVPQNLSASRPQDRQFILSSKKLLLSDSGFYLCAWSVGTITYEQFFGPGTRLTVL.

CDR3 residues: CASSQVTRTGQKESFF. CDR3 DNA sequence: TGTGCCAGCAGCCAAGTGACACGGACAGGGCAAAAAGAGTCGTTCTTC. V usage is TRBV3-1 (or the pseudogene TRBV3-2) and J usage is TRBJ2-1; 8 bases are shared with TRBD1. Germline CDR1 is LGHDT and CDR2 is YNNKEL (reference sequence). The V gene end was trimmed by 1 base and the J gene end by 15 bases; junction bases not matched to a gene: 17. The CDR3 covers 16 residues.

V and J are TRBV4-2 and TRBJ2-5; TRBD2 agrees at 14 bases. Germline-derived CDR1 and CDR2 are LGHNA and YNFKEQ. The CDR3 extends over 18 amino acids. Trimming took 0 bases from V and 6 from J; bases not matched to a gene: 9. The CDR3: CASSQDGTGTSGGKTQYF. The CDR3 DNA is TGTGCCAGCAGCCAAGATGGGACCGGGACTAGCGGGGGTAAGACCCAGTACTTC.

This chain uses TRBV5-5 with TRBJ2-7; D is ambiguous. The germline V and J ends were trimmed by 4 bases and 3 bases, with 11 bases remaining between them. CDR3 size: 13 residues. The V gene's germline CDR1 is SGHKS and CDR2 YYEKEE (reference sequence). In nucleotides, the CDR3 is TGTGCCAGCAGCCCGACGCAGTTCTACGAGCAGTACTTC. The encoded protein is CASSPTQFYEQYF.

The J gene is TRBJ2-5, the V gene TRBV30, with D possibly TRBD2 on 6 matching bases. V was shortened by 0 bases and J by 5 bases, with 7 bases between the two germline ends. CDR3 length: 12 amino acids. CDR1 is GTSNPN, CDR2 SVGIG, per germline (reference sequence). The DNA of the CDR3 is TGTGCCTGGAGTGTTGGGGGGGAGACCCAGTACTTC. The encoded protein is CAWSVGGETQYF.

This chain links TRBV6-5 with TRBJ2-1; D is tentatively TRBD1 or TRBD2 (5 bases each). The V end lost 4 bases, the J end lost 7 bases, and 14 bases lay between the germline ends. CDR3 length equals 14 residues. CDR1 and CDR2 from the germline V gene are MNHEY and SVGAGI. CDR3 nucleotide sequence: TGTGCCAGCAGTTTCGGGGACCCCAGTAATGAGCAGTTCTTC. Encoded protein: CASSFGDPSNEQFF.

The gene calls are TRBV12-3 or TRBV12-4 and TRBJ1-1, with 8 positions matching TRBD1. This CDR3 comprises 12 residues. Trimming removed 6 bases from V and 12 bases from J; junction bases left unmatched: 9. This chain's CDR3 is CASSRTGWLPFF. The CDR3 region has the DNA TGTGCCAGCAGCAGGACAGGGTGGTTGCCTTTCTTT.

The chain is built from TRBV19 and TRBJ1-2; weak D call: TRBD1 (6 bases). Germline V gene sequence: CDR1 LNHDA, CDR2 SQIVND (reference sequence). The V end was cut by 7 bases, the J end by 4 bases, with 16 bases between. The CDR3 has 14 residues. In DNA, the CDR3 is TGTGCCAGTACTCAGCGGGGGCAGGGCTATGGCTACACCTTC. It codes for CASTQRGQGYGYTF.

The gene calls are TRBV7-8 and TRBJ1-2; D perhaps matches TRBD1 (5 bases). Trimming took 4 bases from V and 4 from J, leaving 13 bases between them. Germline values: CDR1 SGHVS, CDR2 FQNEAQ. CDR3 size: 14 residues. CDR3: CASSSAGDLYGYTF. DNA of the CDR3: TGTGCCAGCAGCTCAGCGGGGGACCTCTATGGCTACACCTTC. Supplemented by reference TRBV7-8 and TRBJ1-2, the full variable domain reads GAGVSQSPRYKVAKRGQDVALRCDPISGHVSLFWYQQALGQGPEFLTYFQNEAQLDKSGLPSDRFFAERPEGSVSTLKIQRTQQEDSAVYLCASSSAGDLYGYTFGSGTRLTVV.

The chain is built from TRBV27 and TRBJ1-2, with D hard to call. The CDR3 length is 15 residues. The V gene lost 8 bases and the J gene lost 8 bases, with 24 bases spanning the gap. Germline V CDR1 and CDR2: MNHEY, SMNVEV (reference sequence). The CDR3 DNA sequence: TGTGCCAGCTCCCCAAGTTGGGGTGCTGCGGGAGGCTACACCTTC. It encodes CASSPSWGAAGGYTF.

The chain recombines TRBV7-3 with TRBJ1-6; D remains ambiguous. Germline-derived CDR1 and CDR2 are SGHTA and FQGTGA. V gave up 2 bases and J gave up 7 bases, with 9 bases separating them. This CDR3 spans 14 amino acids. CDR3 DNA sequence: TGTGCCAGCAGCTTAGGGGTACGCAATTCACCCCTCCACTTT. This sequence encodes CASSLGVRNSPLHF.

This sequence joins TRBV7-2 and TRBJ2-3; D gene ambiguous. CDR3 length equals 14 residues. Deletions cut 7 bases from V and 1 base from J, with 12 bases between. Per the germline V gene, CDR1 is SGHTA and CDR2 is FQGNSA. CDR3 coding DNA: TGTGCCAGCAATTGGGCCCAGGGCACAGATACGCAGTATTTT. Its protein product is CASNWAQGTDTQYF.

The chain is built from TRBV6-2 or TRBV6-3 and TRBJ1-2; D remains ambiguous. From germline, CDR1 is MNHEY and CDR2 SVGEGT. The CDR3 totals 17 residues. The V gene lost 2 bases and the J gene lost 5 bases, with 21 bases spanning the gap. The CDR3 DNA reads TGTGCCAGCAGTTACGCGGCCGACAATCCTGCGTCTTATGGCTACACCTTC. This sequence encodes CASSYAADNPASYGYTF.

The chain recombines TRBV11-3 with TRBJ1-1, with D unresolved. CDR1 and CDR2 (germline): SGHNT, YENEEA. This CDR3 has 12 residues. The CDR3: CASHGPYYEAFF. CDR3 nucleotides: TGTGCTTCCCATGGGCCCTACTATGAAGCTTTCTTT.

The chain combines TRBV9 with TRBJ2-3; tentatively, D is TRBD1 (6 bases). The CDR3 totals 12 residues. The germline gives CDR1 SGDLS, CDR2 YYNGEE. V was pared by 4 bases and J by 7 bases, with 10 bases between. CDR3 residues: CASSPQGYTQYF. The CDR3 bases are TGTGCCAGCAGCCCGCAGGGGTATACGCAGTATTTT.

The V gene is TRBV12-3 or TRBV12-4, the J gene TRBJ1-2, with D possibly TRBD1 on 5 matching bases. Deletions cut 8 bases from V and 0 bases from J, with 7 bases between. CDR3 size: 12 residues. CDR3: CASGTSNYGYTF. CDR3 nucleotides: TGTGCCAGCGGGACCTCTAACTATGGCTACACCTTC.